The 13 T cell receptor beta chains below all came from one sample that was sequenced in a study of control samples from healthy donors and cancer patients. Repertoires were generated with immunoSEQ multiplex PCR, while TCRdb's copy carries only in-frame clones and drops some. The top ten hold about 1.7% of the sample, which has 2,000 to 2,500 clones, about 98% seen once. The specimen sequenced was PBMCs. The receptor source for this set is a man in his 70s with head and neck cancer.

J is TRBJ1-2 and V is TRBV7-2; perhaps TRBD1 as D (6 bases). The V and J ends lost 1 base and 5 bases respectively, with 14 bases between them. The CDR3 consists of 15 residues. Per the germline V gene, CDR1 is SGHTA and CDR2 is FQGNSA. The CDR3 here is CASSLGYRASYGYTF. The CDR3 DNA is TGTGCCAGCAGCTTAGGGTACAGGGCCTCTTATGGCTACACCTTC.

This chain uses TRBV29-1 with TRBJ1-5, with D maybe TRBD1 (5 bases). CDR1 and CDR2 from the germline V gene are SQVTM and ANQGSEA. The germline V and J ends were trimmed by 0 bases and 2 bases, with 8 bases remaining between them. The CDR3 covers 14 residues. The CDR3, as DNA: TGCAGCGTTGAAGAGTCGGGGGGCAATCAGCCCCAGCATTTT. The encoded protein is CSVEESGGNQPQHF.

The V call is TRBV20-1, the J call TRBJ2-5; no definite D call. The CDR3 contains 10 residues. V was clipped by 0 bases and J by 4 bases, with 0 bases between them. Germline assignment: CDR1 DFQATT and CDR2 SNEGSKA (reference sequence). The CDR3 DNA follows: TGCAGTGCTAGAGAAGAGACCCAGTACTTC. Its protein product is CSAREETQYF.

V gene TRBV4-1 combines with J gene TRBJ2-2; D not certain. Germline lookup yields CDR1 MGHRA and CDR2 YSYEKL. With 1 base removed from V and 0 bases from J, the gap between germline ends came to 9 bases. The CDR3 is made up of 16 amino acids. In nucleotides, the CDR3 is TGCGCCAGCAGCCAAGGGACGCACGCGAACACCGGGGAGCTGTTTTTT. It translates to CASSQGTHANTGELFF.

The genes are TRBV3-1 (or the pseudogene TRBV3-2) and TRBJ2-2; 9 bases map to TRBD2. CDR3 length: 16 residues. The V gene end was trimmed by 2 bases and the J gene end by 4 bases; junction bases not matched to a gene: 5. CDR1 LGHDT and CDR2 YNNKEL come from the germline V gene (reference sequence). The CDR3 coding sequence is TGTGCCAGCAGCCAATACGCGGGAGGGCTCACCGGGGAGCTGTTTTTT. Its protein is CASSQYAGGLTGELFF.

The chain is built from TRBV9 and TRBJ1-2; D might be TRBD1 (6 bases). Germline values: CDR1 SGDLS, CDR2 YYNGEE. This CDR3 has 14 amino acids. Trimming stripped 4 bases from V and 2 bases from J, with 12 bases between. The CDR3 sequence is CASSPQDRNYGYTF. The CDR3 DNA reads TGTGCCAGCAGCCCCCAGGACAGAAACTATGGCTACACCTTC.

The rearrangement joins TRBV27 to TRBJ2-1, with TRBD2 matching over 10 bases. Trimming took 1 base from V and 4 from J; bases not matched to a gene: 7. The CDR3 totals 17 residues. In germline, CDR1 is MNHEY, CDR2 SMNVEV (reference sequence). CDR3 region: CASSLYASGSHYNEQFF. CDR3 DNA sequence: TGTGCCAGCAGTTTATACGCTAGCGGGAGCCATTACAATGAGCAGTTCTTC.

The rearrangement uses TRBV10-3 and TRBJ1-3; possibly TRBD1 for D (5 bases). Trimming pared 0 bases from V and 0 bases from J, leaving 9 bases between. The CDR3 runs 16 residues. Germline values: CDR1 ENHRY, CDR2 SYGVKD. CDR3 coding DNA: TGTGCCATCAGTGAGTCGGCAGGGAACTCTGGAAACACCATATATTTT. This sequence encodes CAISESAGNSGNTIYF.

The chain joins TRBV7-3 to TRBJ1-6; 10 positions agree with TRBD1. Germline assignment: CDR1 SGHTA and CDR2 FQGTGA. There are 14 residues in the CDR3. V lost 5 bases to trimming and J lost 9 bases; unmatched junction nucleotides: 4. The CDR3 DNA follows: TGTGCCAGCAGCATGACAGGGGGCCGTTCACCCCTCCACTTT. This gives the protein CASSMTGGRSPLHF. Based on the CDR3 plus reference TRBV7-3 and TRBJ1-6, the full variable domain is GAGVSQTPSNKVTEKGKYVELRCDPISGHTALYWYRQSLGQGPEFLIYFQGTGAADDSGLPNDRFFAVRPEGSVSTLKIQRTERGDSAVYLCASSMTGGRSPLHFGNGTRLTVT.

V is TRBV3-1 (or the pseudogene TRBV3-2) and J is TRBJ2-7, with TRBD1 matching 11 bases. Germline V gene sequence: CDR1 LGHDT, CDR2 YNNKEL (reference sequence). The CDR3 runs 13 residues. Trimming removed 8 bases from V and 7 bases from J; junction bases left unmatched: 7. The CDR3 DNA follows: TGTGCCAGCGGGACAGGGGGGTCGAGGGAGCAGTACTTC. Translated, it gives CASGTGGSREQYF.

The rearrangement uses TRBV9 and TRBJ1-1, with D hard to call. Germline CDR1 and CDR2: SGDLS and YYNGEE. V lost 0 bases to trimming and J lost 1 base, with 4 bases between them. The CDR3 sequence is 13 residues long. The CDR3 reads CASSVGTNTEAFF. Here the CDR3 DNA reads TGTGCCAGCAGCGTAGGAACGAACACTGAAGCTTTCTTT.

This chain connects TRBV5-8 to TRBJ1-6; perhaps TRBD1 as D (5 bases). The germline V gene encodes CDR1 SGHTS and CDR2 YDEGEE. The germline V and J ends were trimmed by 1 base and 10 bases, with 15 bases remaining between them. The CDR3 runs to 15 residues. CDR3 bases: TGTGCCAGCAGCTTGAAAAGAATTGGGGGATCACCCCTCCACTTT. Translated, it gives CASSLKRIGGSPLHF.

The chain carries TRBV4-2 and TRBJ2-2, with unresolved D. V was shortened by 4 bases and J by 1 base, with 13 bases between the two germline ends. The CDR3 is 16 residues long. Germline V lookup: CDR1 LGHNA, CDR2 YNFKEQ. The CDR3 loop reads CASSPQSAVNTGELFF. CDR3 DNA sequence: TGTGCCAGCAGCCCTCAGTCTGCGGTGAACACCGGGGAGCTGTTTTTT.